Below, 3 T cell receptor beta chains from the same sample are listed, as sequenced in a study of shared clonotypes between healthy human individuals. The assay was immunoSEQ multiplex PCR, and TCRdb's table has in-frame clones only and misses some. Of fewer than 650,000 clones listed, 70% to 80% are singletons. The source material was PBMCs. These receptors were collected from a woman aged 40 to 55 in good health. Some clones in this sample may be carry-over from other donors' samples.

The rearrangement joins TRBV7-3 to TRBJ2-6; D is uncertain. CDR1 and CDR2 (germline): SGHTA, FQGTGA. V lost 5 bases and J 0 bases, leaving 5 bases between the germline ends. The CDR3 has 14 residues. Written as DNA, the CDR3 is TGTGCCAGCAGCCCCCGCTCTGGGGCCAACGTCCTGACTTTC. This codes for CASSPRSGANVLTF.

This clone was found once. The CDR3 DNA reads as TGTGCCTGCCAGGGCTTCTCTGGAAACACCATATATTTT. It translates to CACQGFSGNTIYF. The chain uses TRBV30 and TRBJ1-3; tentative D call: TRBD1 (5 bases). This CDR3 is built from 13 residues. Germline V gene sequence: CDR1 GTSNPN, CDR2 SVGIG (reference sequence). The V gene lost 6 bases and the J gene lost 0 bases, with 9 bases spanning the gap. Complete variable domain (other parts from reference TRBV30 and TRBJ1-3): SQTIHQWPATLVQPVGSPLSLECTVEGTSNPNLYWYRQAAGRGLQLLFYSVGIGQISSEVPQNLSASRPQDRQFILSSKKLLLSDSGFYLCACQGFSGNTIYFGEGSWLTVV.

This clone appeared a single time. The chain combines TRBV7-2 with TRBJ2-3; TRBD2 might be the D (5 bases). This CDR3 contains 15 residues. V lost 5 bases and J lost 2, with 14 bases in between. Germline CDR1 SGHTA, CDR2 FQGNSA. The CDR3 here is CASSALGVSTDTQYF. CDR3 nucleotide sequence: TGTGCCAGCAGCGCGCTCGGGGTTTCCACAGATACGCAGTATTTT.